This T cell receptor beta chain derives from a study of CD8 T cells in ankylosing spondylitis. Study-level points and caveats: The authors reported significant enrichment of disease-linked clones in matched ankylosing spondylitis synovial fluid. Among TCR beta sequences, a motif of under 10 highly homologous variants appeared characteristic of ankylosing spondylitis blood.

V shed 2 bases and J shed 4 bases, with 9 bases lying between them. Per germline, CDR1 MDHEN and CDR2 SYDVKM. CDR3 length: 14 residues. A single record per CDR3 protein comes from TCRdb applying MiXCR to the 5' RACE reads. The sample has 400,000 to 450,000 distinct CDR3 sequences, more than 15% seen once. This clonotype was recorded a few times. The target antigen is unknown. This chain joins TRBV28 and TRBJ2-1; D remains unclear. Sequences were obtained from blood, either unsorted or a sorted T cell fraction (not recorded which). This TCR came from a male donor with ankylosing spondylitis. The CDR3 region is CASSLRQAYNEQFF. The CDR3 DNA follows: TGTGCCAGCAGTTTAAGGCAGGCTTACAATGAGCAGTTCTTC.